One T cell receptor (beta chain) is described in this entry. Its target is not known. The data stem from a study of cytomegalovirus exposure and HLA in healthy donors. Overall study findings and caveats: Researchers reported in a later analysis that a missense DCLRE1C variant was tied to TCR beta V- and J-gene trimming. Accounts indicate the classifier identified cytomegalovirus status with strong specificity and sensitivity.

The CDR3 runs to 14 residues. Per the germline V gene, CDR1 is SGDLS and CDR2 is YYNGEE. Between the trimmed V and J ends, which lost 0 bases and 1 base, there was a span of 5 bases. It was with 60 Vbeta and 13 Jbeta primers that the PCR ran. Some clones are missing from TCRdb's copy, which holds only in-frame ones; the method was immunoSEQ multiplex PCR. The sample consists of about 90,000 clones, around 90% of them appearing once. The sequencing sample was made of PBMCs. The clonotype was recovered from a man younger than 35 in good health and CMV-seronegative. This sequence joins TRBV9 and TRBJ1-5, with D possibly being TRBD1 (5 bases). CDR3 residues: CASSVGQSNQPQHF. CDR3 in DNA: TGTGCCAGCAGCGTAGGACAGAGCAATCAGCCCCAGCATTTT.